This TCR beta chain was sequenced during a study of cytomegalovirus exposure and HLA in healthy donors. Study outcomes and limitations: Listed as cytomegalovirus-associated were 164 TCR beta chains. Most TCR beta V segments were productive about 90% or about 30% of the time in an earlier analysis.

This CDR3 has 12 amino acids. V lost 0 bases to trimming and J lost 7 bases, with 6 bases between them. Looked up from germline, CDR1 is MNHEY and CDR2 is SVGAGI. On this clone itself: Its antigen is as yet unknown.

The PCR employed 60 Vbeta primers together with 13 Jbeta primers. The protocol was immunoSEQ multiplex PCR, while the TCRdb copy is restricted to in-frame clones and leaves out a portion. Of about 140,000 clones listed, 75% to 90% are singletons. The chain combines TRBV6-5 with TRBJ1-1, with no clear D. The origin of this receptor is a female donor in good health and CMV-seronegative. Sequenced sample: PBMCs. This chain's CDR3 is CASSYSGSEAFF. The CDR3 nucleotides read TGTGCCAGCAGTTACTCGGGCAGTGAAGCTTTCTTT.